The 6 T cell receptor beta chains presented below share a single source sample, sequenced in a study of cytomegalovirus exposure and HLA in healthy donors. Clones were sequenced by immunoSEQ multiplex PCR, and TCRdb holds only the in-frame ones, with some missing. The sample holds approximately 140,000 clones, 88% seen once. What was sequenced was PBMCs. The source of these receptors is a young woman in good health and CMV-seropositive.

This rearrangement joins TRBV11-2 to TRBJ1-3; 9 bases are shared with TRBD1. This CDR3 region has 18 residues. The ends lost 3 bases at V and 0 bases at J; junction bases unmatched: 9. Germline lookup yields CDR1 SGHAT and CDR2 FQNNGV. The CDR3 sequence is CASSFRDRADLSGNTIYF. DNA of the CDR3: TGTGCCAGCAGCTTCCGGGACAGGGCCGACCTCTCTGGAAACACCATATATTTT.

The CDR3 loop is CASSQLDRASSPLHF. CDR3 coding DNA: TGTGCCAGCAGCCAACTGGACAGGGCTAGCTCACCCCTCCACTTT. V gene TRBV7-9 combines with J gene TRBJ1-6; TRBD1 agrees at 8 bases. From germline, CDR1 is SEHNR and CDR2 FQNEAQ (reference sequence). This CDR3 region has 15 residues. The V gene end was trimmed by 5 bases and the J gene end by 10 bases; junction bases not matched to a gene: 10.

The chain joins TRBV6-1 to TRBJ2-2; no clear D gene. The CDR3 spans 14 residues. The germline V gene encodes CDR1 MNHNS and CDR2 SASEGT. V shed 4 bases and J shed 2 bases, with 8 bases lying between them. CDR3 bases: TGTGCCAGCAGTGTGGCACATAACACCGGGGAGCTGTTTTTT. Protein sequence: CASSVAHNTGELFF.

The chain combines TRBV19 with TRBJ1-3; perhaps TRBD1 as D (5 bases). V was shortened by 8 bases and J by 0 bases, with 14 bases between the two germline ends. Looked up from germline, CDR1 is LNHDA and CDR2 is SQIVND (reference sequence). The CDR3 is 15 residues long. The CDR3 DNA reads TGTGCCAGTCTCCAAGACAGCCACTCTGGAAACACCATATATTTT. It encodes CASLQDSHSGNTIYF.

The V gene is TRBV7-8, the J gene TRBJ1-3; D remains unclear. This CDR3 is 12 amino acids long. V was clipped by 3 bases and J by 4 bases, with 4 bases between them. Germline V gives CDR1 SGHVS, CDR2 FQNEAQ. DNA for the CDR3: TGTGCCAGCAGCTTCGGGGGAAACACCATATATTTT. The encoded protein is CASSFGGNTIYF.

The CDR3 DNA reads TGCAGCGTTGAAGATCGAAGGACTAGCCCAGAGACCCAGTACTTC. It specifies CSVEDRRTSPETQYF. The V gene is TRBV29-1, the J gene TRBJ2-5; 8 bases are a match to TRBD2. There are 15 residues in the CDR3. From germline, CDR1 is SQVTM and CDR2 ANQGSEA. The V gene end was trimmed by 0 bases and the J gene end by 4 bases; junction bases not matched to a gene: 7.